Shown below are 26 T cell receptor beta chains from a single sample sequenced in a study of PD-L1 blockade in urothelial cancer. Measured with immunoSEQ multiplex PCR; TCRdb has only the in-frame clones, and not every one. This sample has over 100,000 clones; 70% to 85% occur once, and the top ten carry about 2.9%. Time point of the sample: pretreatment peripheral blood. This material consisted of PBMCs, taken around atezolizumab (anti-PD-L1) treatment. All receptors come from a man between 45 and 60 years old with urothelial cancer.

The chain joins TRBV9 to TRBJ1-2; a possible D gene is TRBD1 (5 bases). There are 15 residues in the CDR3. The ends were cut back, 3 bases at V and 5 bases at J, with 17 bases in the middle. Germline V CDR1 and CDR2: SGDLS, YYNGEE. The CDR3 is CASSGREQDRYGYTF. The CDR3 bases are TGTGCCAGCAGCGGGAGGGAACAGGACCGTTATGGCTACACCTTC.

This sequence joins TRBV4-2 and TRBJ1-5, with TRBD1 matching 7 bases. The length of the CDR3 is 16 residues. The germline V gene encodes CDR1 LGHNA and CDR2 YNFKEQ. The V and J ends lost 3 bases and 1 base, in that order; junction bases with no gene match: 6. This CDR3 is CASSQGTVLSNQPQHF. In DNA form, the CDR3 reads TGTGCCAGCAGCCAGGGGACAGTTCTAAGCAATCAGCCCCAGCATTTT.

The rearrangement joins TRBV28 to TRBJ2-3; TRBD2 aligns across 9 bases. This CDR3 comprises 16 residues. The V gene's germline CDR1 is MDHEN and CDR2 SYDVKM. The V gene end was trimmed by 4 bases and the J gene end by 0 bases; junction bases not matched to a gene: 5. In DNA form, the CDR3 reads TGTGCCAGCAGTTCAAGTACTAGCGGGAGCACAGATACGCAGTATTTT. The encoded protein is CASSSSTSGSTDTQYF.

The chain employs TRBV19 and TRBJ2-2; the D gene is possibly TRBD2 (5 bases). This CDR3 has 15 amino acids. Trimming removed 4 bases from V and 7 bases from J, with 16 bases in between. Per germline, CDR1 LNHDA and CDR2 SQIVND (reference sequence). As DNA, the CDR3 is TGTGCCAGTAGTACTTTCCGAGGGCCCCTCGGGGAGCTGTTTTTT. Amino acids: CASSTFRGPLGELFF.

This clone turned up a few times. The V and J genes are TRBV4-1 and TRBJ2-7, with 14 bases matching TRBD2. CDR1 is MGHRA, CDR2 YSYEKL, per germline. J lost 5 bases, V lost 4 bases, and 4 bases had no gene match. The CDR3 extends over 15 amino acids. CDR3 in amino acids: CASSRGGLAGDEQYF. In DNA form, the CDR3 reads TGCGCCAGCAGCCGGGGGGGACTAGCGGGAGACGAGCAGTACTTC.

The chain employs TRBV25-1 and TRBJ2-1; perhaps TRBD2 as D (5 bases). Trimming stripped 5 bases from V and 0 bases from J, with 14 bases between. This CDR3 is built from 16 residues. CDR1 and CDR2 from the germline V gene are MGHDK and SYGVNS. CDR3 residues: CASSSLGAASYNEQFF. CDR3 sequence (DNA): TGTGCCAGCAGTTCCTTGGGAGCGGCCTCCTACAATGAGCAGTTCTTC.

The chain has TRBV19 and TRBJ2-3, with D perhaps matching TRBD2 (6 bases). The CDR3 has 14 amino acids. Germline lookup yields CDR1 LNHDA and CDR2 SQIVND (reference sequence). Deletions cut 5 bases from V and 6 bases from J, with 15 bases between. Here the CDR3 DNA reads TGTGCCAGTAGTCTTCGCTCTGGAGGGGATACGCAGTATTTT. Translating it yields CASSLRSGGDTQYF.

The chain uses TRBV5-1 and TRBJ1-6, with D possibly being TRBD1 (6 bases). Trimming removed 9 bases from V and 10 bases from J, with 26 bases in between. The germline V gene has CDR1 SGHRS and CDR2 YFSETQ. The CDR3 is made up of 16 amino acids. CDR3 bases: TGCGCCAACCCCCCTAACAGGGAGAGCTCTCTCTCACCCCTCCACTTT. Amino acids: CANPPNRESSLSPLHF. Based on the CDR3 plus reference TRBV5-1 and TRBJ1-6, the full variable domain is KAGVTQTPRYLIKTRGQQVTLSCSPISGHRSVSWYQQTPGQGLQFLFEYFSETQRNKGNFPGRFSGRQFSNSRSEMNVSTLELGDSALYLCANPPNRESSLSPLHFGNGTRLTVT.

The gene calls are TRBV9 and TRBJ1-4; no clear D gene. With 4 bases removed from V and 7 bases from J, the gap between germline ends came to 17 bases. CDR1 SGDLS and CDR2 YYNGEE come from the germline V gene. The CDR3 sequence is 15 residues long. CDR3 in amino acids: CASSLGTGSVEKLFF. CDR3 bases: TGTGCCAGCAGCCTGGGTACGGGATCTGTTGAAAAACTGTTTTTT.

The V gene is TRBV4-2, the J gene TRBJ2-7; TRBD2 matches at 7 bases. Germline CDR1 LGHNA, CDR2 YNFKEQ. The CDR3 is 14 amino acids. The V gene end was trimmed by 1 base and the J gene end by 3 bases; junction bases not matched to a gene: 3. The CDR3 loop is CASSQGLADYEQYF. In DNA form, the CDR3 reads TGTGCCAGCAGCCAAGGGCTAGCGGACTACGAGCAGTACTTC.

This rearrangement joins TRBV6-5 to TRBJ1-2; 7 nucleotides match TRBD1. The V gene's germline CDR1 is MNHEY and CDR2 SVGAGI. CDR3 length equals 15 residues. Trimming cost V 6 bases and J 2 bases; bases outside gene matches: 9. CDR3 region: CASRRTGAANYGYTF. In nucleotides, the CDR3 is TGTGCCAGCAGACGCACAGGGGCTGCGAACTATGGCTACACCTTC.

This chain links TRBV6-1 with TRBJ1-2; D possibly corresponds to TRBD1 (5 bases). Germline CDR1 and CDR2: MNHNS and SASEGT. Between the trimmed V and J ends, which lost 4 bases and 4 bases, there was a span of 10 bases. This CDR3 region has 13 residues. The CDR3 sequence is CASSVIQGYGYTF. DNA of the CDR3: TGTGCCAGCAGTGTTATCCAGGGCTATGGCTACACCTTC.

This chain links TRBV6-5 with TRBJ2-1; a weak D match, TRBD2 (6 bases). Germline V gives CDR1 MNHEY, CDR2 SVGAGI. Trimming stripped 6 bases from V and 8 bases from J, with 20 bases between. The CDR3 runs to 15 residues. The CDR3 DNA reads TGTGCCAGCAGAGGAGCGGGCCTGAGGGTGGATGAGCAGTTCTTC. Protein: CASRGAGLRVDEQFF.

The rearrangement links TRBV9 to TRBJ2-1; 8 nucleotides agree with TRBD2. From germline, CDR1 is SGDLS and CDR2 YYNGEE. The CDR3 covers 17 residues. The V segment lost 2 bases and the J segment 4 bases; nucleotides outside the gene matches: 11. The CDR3 reads CASSVGTGGNSYNEQFF. The CDR3 DNA is TGTGCCAGCAGCGTGGGGACGGGGGGGAACTCGTACAATGAGCAGTTCTTC.

This clone was found a few times. In DNA, the CDR3 is TGTGCCAGCAGGCAGAGGGGGACACAGGGAAGCAATCAGCCCCAGCATTTT. Amino acids: CASRQRGTQGSNQPQHF. The V gene is TRBV28, the J gene TRBJ1-5; a possible D gene is TRBD1 (6 bases). CDR3 size: 17 residues. Germline values: CDR1 MDHEN, CDR2 SYDVKM. Trimming left V 6 bases short and J 1 base short, with 19 bases between.

The rearrangement uses TRBV5-6 and TRBJ1-1, with 11 bases fitting TRBD1. This CDR3 comprises 14 residues. The V segment lost 4 bases and the J segment 11 bases; nucleotides outside the gene matches: 10. Germline CDR1 and CDR2: SGHDT and YYEEEE. CDR3 region: CASSPPGQGAGAFF. The CDR3 DNA follows: TGTGCCAGCAGCCCGCCTGGACAGGGGGCAGGTGCTTTCTTT.

This clone is a singleton in its sample. The chain joins TRBV28 to TRBJ1-2, with 12 positions matching TRBD1. V lost 5 bases, J lost 9 bases, and 7 bases stayed unmatched. Germline V gene data show CDR1 as MDHEN and CDR2 as SYDVKM. The CDR3 is 14 amino acids. DNA for the CDR3: TGTGCCAGCAGTGCGGGACAGGGGGCCCGACGCTACACCTTC. It encodes CASSAGQGARRYTF.

The chain carries TRBV6-4 and TRBJ2-1; 11 positions match TRBD2. After removal of 3 bases from V and 6 bases from J, the junction contained 4 bases not matched to a gene. The length of the CDR3 is 15 residues. CDR1 is MRHNA and CDR2 is SNTAGT in the germline V gene. Written as DNA, the CDR3 is TGTGCCAGCAGTGAGACTAGCGGGATCTCCAATGAGCAGTTCTTC. This encodes CASSETSGISNEQFF.

This chain links TRBV7-9 with TRBJ2-6; 8 bases fit TRBD2. The ends lost 5 bases at V and 0 bases at J; junction bases unmatched: 6. CDR1 SEHNR and CDR2 FQNEAQ come from the germline V gene (reference sequence). The CDR3 spans 17 residues. DNA for the CDR3: TGTGCCAGCAGCGACCGCCGGGAGGGCTCTGGGGCCAACGTCCTGACTTTC. Amino acids: CASSDRREGSGANVLTF.

The J gene is TRBJ2-5, the V gene TRBV28; maybe TRBD2 (6 bases). The V and J ends lost 9 bases and 0 bases respectively, with 17 bases between them. CDR3 length equals 15 residues. Germline V lookup: CDR1 MDHEN, CDR2 SYDVKM. The CDR3 nucleotides read TGTGCCAGTCAAAGAAGCGGGTTAAACCAAGAGACCCAGTACTTC. This sequence encodes CASQRSGLNQETQYF.

The chain recombines TRBV9 with TRBJ2-7; 10 bases map to TRBD2. The germline CDR1 and CDR2 sequences are SGDLS and YYNGEE. Unmatched junction bases numbered 12, after V lost 3 bases and J lost 6 bases. The CDR3 loop spans 16 amino acids. This chain's CDR3 is CASSATGTSVSREQYF. The CDR3 DNA is TGTGCCAGCAGCGCCACCGGGACTAGCGTCTCTCGCGAGCAGTACTTC.

The genes are TRBV9 and TRBJ2-3, with 12 bases that match TRBD2. Germline V CDR1 and CDR2: SGDLS, YYNGEE. Trimming took 3 bases from V and 6 from J; bases not matched to a gene: 5. This CDR3 comprises 15 residues. The CDR3 DNA is TGTGCCAGCAGCGCCCGGACTAGCGGGATTGATACGCAGTATTTT. Translation gives CASSARTSGIDTQYF. The full variable domain, rest sourced from reference TRBV9 and TRBJ2-3, is DSGVTQTPKHLITATGQRVTLRCSPRSGDLSVYWYQQSLDQGLQFLIQYYNGEERAKGNILERFSAQQFPDLHSELNLSSLELGDSALYFCASSARTSGIDTQYFGPGTRLTVL.

The chain is built from TRBV7-2 and TRBJ2-2; no definite D call. This CDR3 has 14 amino acids. V was trimmed by 5 bases and J by 4 bases, leaving 11 bases between them. CDR1 is SGHTA and CDR2 is FQGNSA in the germline V gene. The CDR3 nucleotides are TGTGCCAGCAGCCTTGCGCGAGCCACCGGGGAGCTGTTTTTT. It codes for CASSLARATGELFF.

The chain uses TRBV6-5 and TRBJ2-7; TRBD2 agrees at 13 bases. CDR3 length equals 14 residues. The germline V gene encodes CDR1 MNHEY and CDR2 SVGAGI. Trimming cost V 9 bases and J 3 bases; bases outside gene matches: 5. CDR3: CASWTSGRGYEQYF. CDR3 sequence (DNA): TGTGCCAGTTGGACTAGCGGGAGAGGCTACGAGCAGTACTTC.

The chain is built from TRBV5-6 and TRBJ2-7; the D gene is possibly TRBD1 (6 bases). V lost 0 bases, J lost 2 bases, and 15 bases lay in between. The germline V gene encodes CDR1 SGHDT and CDR2 YYEEEE. The CDR3 runs to 16 residues. CDR3 in DNA: TGTGCCAGCAGCTTGGCCGGGGCAGGGGATGCCTACGAGCAGTACTTC. This translates into CASSLAGAGDAYEQYF. Full variable domain (outside the CDR3, taken from reference TRBV5-6 and TRBJ2-7): DAGVTQSPTHLIKTRGQQVTLRCSPKSGHDTVSWYQQALGQGPQFIFQYYEEEERQRGNFPDRFSGHQFPNYSSELNVNALLLGDSALYLCASSLAGAGDAYEQYFGPGTRLTVT.

The chain uses TRBV27 and TRBJ1-3; possibly TRBD1 for D (5 bases). Trimming took off 8 bases at V and 9 bases at J, with 20 bases between the two ends. Germline V gene sequence: CDR1 MNHEY, CDR2 SMNVEV (reference sequence). The CDR3 totals 14 residues. This CDR3 reads CASPPPRTSGTIYF. In DNA, the CDR3 is TGTGCCAGCCCTCCCCCGCGGACATCGGGCACCATATATTTT.